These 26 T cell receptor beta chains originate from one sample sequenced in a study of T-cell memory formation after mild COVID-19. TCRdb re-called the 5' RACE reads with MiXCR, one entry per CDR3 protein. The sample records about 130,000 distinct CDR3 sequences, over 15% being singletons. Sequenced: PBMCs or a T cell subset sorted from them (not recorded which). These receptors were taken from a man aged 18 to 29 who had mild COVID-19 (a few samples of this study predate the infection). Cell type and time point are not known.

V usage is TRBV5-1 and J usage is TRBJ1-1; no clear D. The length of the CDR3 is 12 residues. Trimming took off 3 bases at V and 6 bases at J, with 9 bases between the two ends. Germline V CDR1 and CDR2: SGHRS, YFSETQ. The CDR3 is CASSYGYSEAFF. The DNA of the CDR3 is TGCGCCAGCAGCTATGGGTACTCTGAAGCTTTCTTT.

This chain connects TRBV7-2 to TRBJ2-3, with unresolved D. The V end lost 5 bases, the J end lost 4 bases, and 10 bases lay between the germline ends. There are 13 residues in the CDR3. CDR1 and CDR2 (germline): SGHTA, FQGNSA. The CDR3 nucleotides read TGTGCCAGCAGCGGCCCTCCCCCAGATACGCAGTATTTT. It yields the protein CASSGPPPDTQYF.

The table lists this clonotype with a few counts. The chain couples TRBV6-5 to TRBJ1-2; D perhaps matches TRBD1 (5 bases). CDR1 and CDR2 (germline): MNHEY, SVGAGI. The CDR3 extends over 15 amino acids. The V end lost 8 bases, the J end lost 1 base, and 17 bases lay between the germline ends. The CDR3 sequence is CASADPPGGNYGYTF. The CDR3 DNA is TGTGCCAGCGCGGATCCACCGGGGGGTAACTATGGCTACACCTTC.

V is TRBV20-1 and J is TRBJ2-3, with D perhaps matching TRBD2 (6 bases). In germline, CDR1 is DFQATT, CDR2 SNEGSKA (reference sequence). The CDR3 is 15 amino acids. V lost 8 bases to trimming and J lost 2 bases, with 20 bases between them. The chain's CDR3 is CSPTRGTESTDTQYF. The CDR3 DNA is TGCAGTCCGACCCGGGGGACGGAATCCACAGATACGCAGTATTTT.

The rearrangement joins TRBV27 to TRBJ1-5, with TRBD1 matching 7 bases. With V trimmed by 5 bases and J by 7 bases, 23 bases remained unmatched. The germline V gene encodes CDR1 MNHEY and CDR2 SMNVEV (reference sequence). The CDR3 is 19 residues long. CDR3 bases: TGTGCCAGCAGTCCAGGGACAGTCGGGGTGGCACCGTTAGGGCAGCCCCAGCATTTT. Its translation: CASSPGTVGVAPLGQPQHF.

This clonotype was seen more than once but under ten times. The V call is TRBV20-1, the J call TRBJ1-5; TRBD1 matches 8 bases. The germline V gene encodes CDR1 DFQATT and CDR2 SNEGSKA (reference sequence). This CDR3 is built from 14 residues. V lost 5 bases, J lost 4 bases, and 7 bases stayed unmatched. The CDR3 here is CSAPAGQANQPQHF. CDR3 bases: TGCAGTGCTCCAGCGGGACAGGCGAATCAGCCCCAGCATTTT.

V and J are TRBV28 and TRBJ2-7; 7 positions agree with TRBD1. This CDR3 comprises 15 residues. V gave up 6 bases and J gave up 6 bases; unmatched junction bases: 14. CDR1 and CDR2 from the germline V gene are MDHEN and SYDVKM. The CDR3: CASSLGGQRNLEQYV. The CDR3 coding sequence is TGTGCCAGCAGCCTAGGGGGCCAAAGGAACCTCGAGCAGTACGTC.

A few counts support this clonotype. The CDR3: CSAGQGGRRNQPQHF. The CDR3 bases are TGCAGTGCTGGACAGGGAGGGCGGCGAAATCAGCCCCAGCATTTT. The chain uses TRBV20-1 and TRBJ1-5; TRBD1 matches at 8 bases. There are 15 residues in the CDR3. The V gene end was trimmed by 5 bases and the J gene end by 4 bases; junction bases not matched to a gene: 10. The V gene's germline CDR1 is DFQATT and CDR2 SNEGSKA (reference sequence).

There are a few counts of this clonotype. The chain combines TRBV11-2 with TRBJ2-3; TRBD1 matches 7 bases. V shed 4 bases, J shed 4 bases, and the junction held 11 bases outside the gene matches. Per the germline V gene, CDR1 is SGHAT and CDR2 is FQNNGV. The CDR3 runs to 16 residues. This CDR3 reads CASSSYRGPGADTQYF. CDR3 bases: TGTGCCAGCAGCTCCTACAGGGGCCCCGGGGCAGATACGCAGTATTTT.

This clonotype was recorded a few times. CDR3 region: CASSYWAGGLADTQYF. The DNA of the CDR3 is TGTGCCAGCAGTTACTGGGCGGGGGGGTTGGCAGATACGCAGTATTTT. The rearrangement links TRBV6-5 to TRBJ2-3; 9 positions match TRBD2. The V gene end was trimmed by 1 base and the J gene end by 4 bases; junction bases not matched to a gene: 6. The CDR3 is 16 amino acids. Germline V CDR1 and CDR2: MNHEY, SVGAGI.

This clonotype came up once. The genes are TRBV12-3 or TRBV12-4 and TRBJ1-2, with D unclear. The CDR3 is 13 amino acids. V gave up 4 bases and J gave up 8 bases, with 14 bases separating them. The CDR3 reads CASSSELVLGYTF. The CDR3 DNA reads TGTGCCAGCAGTTCCGAGCTGGTCCTAGGCTACACCTTC.

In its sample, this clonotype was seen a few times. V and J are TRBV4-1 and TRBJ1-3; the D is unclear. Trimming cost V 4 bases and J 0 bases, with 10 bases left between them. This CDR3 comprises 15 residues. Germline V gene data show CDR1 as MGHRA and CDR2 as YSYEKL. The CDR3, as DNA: TGCGCCAGCAGCCCGGACCCCATCTCTGGAAACACCATATATTTT. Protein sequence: CASSPDPISGNTIYF.

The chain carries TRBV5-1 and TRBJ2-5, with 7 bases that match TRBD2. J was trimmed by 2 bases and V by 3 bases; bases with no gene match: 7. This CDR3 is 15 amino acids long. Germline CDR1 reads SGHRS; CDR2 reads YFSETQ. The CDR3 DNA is TGCGCCAGCAGCTCAGACCCGGGACTACAAGAGACCCAGTACTTC. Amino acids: CASSSDPGLQETQYF. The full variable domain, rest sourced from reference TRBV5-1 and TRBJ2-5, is KAGVTQTPRYLIKTRGQQVTLSCSPISGHRSVSWYQQTPGQGLQFLFEYFSETQRNKGNFPGRFSGRQFSNSRSEMNVSTLELGDSALYLCASSSDPGLQETQYFGPGTRLLVL.

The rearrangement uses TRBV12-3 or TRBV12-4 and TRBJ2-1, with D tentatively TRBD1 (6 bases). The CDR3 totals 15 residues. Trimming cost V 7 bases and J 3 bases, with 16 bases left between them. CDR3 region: CASKRRQGNYNEQFF. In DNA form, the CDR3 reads TGTGCCAGCAAAAGGAGGCAGGGGAACTACAATGAGCAGTTCTTC.

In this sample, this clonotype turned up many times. The CDR3 coding sequence is TGTGCCAGCAGCTTAAGGGCCAGGGGAACTGAAGCTTTCTTT. Translated, it gives CASSLRARGTEAFF. The chain combines TRBV5-6 with TRBJ1-1, with D maybe TRBD1 (6 bases). CDR1 and CDR2 from the germline V gene are SGHDT and YYEEEE. V was cut by 2 bases and J by 5 bases, with 13 bases left in between. CDR3 size: 14 residues. The entire variable domain, with the rest obtained from reference TRBV5-6 and TRBJ1-1, is as follows: DAGVTQSPTHLIKTRGQQVTLRCSPKSGHDTVSWYQQALGQGPQFIFQYYEEEERQRGNFPDRFSGHQFPNYSSELNVNALLLGDSALYLCASSLRARGTEAFFGQGTRLTVV.

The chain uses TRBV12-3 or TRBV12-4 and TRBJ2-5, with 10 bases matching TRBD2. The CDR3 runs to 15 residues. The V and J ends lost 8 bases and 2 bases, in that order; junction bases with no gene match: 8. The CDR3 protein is CASSRALAGQETQYF. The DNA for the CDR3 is TGTGCCAGCTCACGGGCACTAGCGGGACAAGAGACCCAGTACTTC.

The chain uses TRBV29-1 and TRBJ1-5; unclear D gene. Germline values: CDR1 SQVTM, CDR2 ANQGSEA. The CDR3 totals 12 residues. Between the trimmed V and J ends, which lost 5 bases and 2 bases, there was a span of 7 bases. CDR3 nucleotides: TGCAGCGTTAGGACGGGCAATCAGCCCCAGCATTTT. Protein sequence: CSVRTGNQPQHF.

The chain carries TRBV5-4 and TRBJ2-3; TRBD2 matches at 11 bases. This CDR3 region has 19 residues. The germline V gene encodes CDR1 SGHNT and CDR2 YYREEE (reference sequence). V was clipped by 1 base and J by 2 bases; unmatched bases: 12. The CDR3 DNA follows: TGTGCCAGCAGCTTGCCCGCCGGGGGACTAGCGGACCTCACAGATACGCAGTATTTT. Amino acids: CASSLPAGGLADLTDTQYF.

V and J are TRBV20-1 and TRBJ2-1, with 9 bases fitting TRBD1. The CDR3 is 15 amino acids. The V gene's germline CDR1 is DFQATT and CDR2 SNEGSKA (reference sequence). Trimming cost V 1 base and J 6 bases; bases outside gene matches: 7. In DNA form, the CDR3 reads TGCAGTGCTAGAGCCCCGGACAGGGGTGGCAATGAGCAGTTCTTC. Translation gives CSARAPDRGGNEQFF.

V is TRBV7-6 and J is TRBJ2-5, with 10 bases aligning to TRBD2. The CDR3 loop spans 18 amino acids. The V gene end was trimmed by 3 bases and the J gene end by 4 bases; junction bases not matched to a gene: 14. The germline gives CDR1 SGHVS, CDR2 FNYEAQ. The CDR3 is CASSFGAGLAGVGETQYF. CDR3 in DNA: TGTGCCAGCAGCTTCGGAGCGGGGCTAGCGGGGGTCGGAGAGACCCAGTACTTC.

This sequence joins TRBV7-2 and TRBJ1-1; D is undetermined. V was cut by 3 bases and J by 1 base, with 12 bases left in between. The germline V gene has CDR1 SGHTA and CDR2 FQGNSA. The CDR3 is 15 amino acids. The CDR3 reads CASSFRGPTNTEAFF. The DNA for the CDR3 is TGTGCCAGCAGCTTCCGAGGACCGACGAACACTGAAGCTTTCTTT.

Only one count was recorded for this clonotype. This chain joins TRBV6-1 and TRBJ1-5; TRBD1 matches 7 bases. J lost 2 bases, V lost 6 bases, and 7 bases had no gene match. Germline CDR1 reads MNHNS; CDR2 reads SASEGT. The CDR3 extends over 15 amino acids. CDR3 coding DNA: TGTGCCAGCAGCCAGACAGGGCTGGGCAATCAGCCCCAGCATTTT. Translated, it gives CASSQTGLGNQPQHF.

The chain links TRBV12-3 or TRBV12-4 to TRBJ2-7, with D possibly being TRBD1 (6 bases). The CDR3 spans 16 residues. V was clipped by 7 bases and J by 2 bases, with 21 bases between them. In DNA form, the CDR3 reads TGTGCCAGCACCCCCGGACAGCTAATACCCACCTACGAGCAGTACTTC. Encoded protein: CASTPGQLIPTYEQYF.

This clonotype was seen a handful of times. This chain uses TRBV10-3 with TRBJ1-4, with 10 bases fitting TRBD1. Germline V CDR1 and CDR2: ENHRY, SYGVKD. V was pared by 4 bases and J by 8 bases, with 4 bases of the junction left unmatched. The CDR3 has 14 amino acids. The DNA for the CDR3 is TGTGCCATCAGTGGGACAGGGGGAGGCGAAAAACTGTTTTTT. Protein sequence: CAISGTGGGEKLFF.

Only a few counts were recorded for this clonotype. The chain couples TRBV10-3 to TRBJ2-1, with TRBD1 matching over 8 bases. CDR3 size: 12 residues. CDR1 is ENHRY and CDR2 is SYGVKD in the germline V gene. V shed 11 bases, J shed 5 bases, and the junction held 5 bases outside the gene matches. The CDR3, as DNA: TGTGCCGCCAGGACAGGGAACAATGAGCAGTTCTTC. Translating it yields CAARTGNNEQFF.

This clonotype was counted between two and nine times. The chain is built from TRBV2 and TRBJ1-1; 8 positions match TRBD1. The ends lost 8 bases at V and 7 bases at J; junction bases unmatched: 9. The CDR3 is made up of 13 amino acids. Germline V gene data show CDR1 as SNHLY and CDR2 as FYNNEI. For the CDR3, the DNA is TGTGCCAGCCAACTCAGGGGGCGGAATGAAGCTTTCTTT. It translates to CASQLRGRNEAFF.